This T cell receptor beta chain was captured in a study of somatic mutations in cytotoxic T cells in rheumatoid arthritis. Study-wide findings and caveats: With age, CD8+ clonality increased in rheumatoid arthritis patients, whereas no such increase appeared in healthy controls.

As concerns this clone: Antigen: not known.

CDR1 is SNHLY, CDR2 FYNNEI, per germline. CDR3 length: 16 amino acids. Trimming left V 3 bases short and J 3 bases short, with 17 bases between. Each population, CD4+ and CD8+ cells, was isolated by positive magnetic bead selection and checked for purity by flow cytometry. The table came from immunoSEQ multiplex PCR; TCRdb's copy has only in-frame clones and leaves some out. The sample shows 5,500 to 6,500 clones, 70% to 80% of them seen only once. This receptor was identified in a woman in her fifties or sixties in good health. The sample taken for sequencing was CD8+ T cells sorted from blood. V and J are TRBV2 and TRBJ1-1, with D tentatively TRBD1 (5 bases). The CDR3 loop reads CASSDWHGGADTEAFF. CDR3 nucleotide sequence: TGTGCCAGCAGTGATTGGCACGGGGGAGCGGACACTGAAGCTTTCTTT. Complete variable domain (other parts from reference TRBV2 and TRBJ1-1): EPEVTQTPSHQVTQMGQEVILRCVPISNHLYFYWYRQILGQKVEFLVSFYNNEISEKSEIFDDQFSVERPDGSNFTLKIRSTKLEDSAMYFCASSDWHGGADTEAFFGQGTRLTVV.